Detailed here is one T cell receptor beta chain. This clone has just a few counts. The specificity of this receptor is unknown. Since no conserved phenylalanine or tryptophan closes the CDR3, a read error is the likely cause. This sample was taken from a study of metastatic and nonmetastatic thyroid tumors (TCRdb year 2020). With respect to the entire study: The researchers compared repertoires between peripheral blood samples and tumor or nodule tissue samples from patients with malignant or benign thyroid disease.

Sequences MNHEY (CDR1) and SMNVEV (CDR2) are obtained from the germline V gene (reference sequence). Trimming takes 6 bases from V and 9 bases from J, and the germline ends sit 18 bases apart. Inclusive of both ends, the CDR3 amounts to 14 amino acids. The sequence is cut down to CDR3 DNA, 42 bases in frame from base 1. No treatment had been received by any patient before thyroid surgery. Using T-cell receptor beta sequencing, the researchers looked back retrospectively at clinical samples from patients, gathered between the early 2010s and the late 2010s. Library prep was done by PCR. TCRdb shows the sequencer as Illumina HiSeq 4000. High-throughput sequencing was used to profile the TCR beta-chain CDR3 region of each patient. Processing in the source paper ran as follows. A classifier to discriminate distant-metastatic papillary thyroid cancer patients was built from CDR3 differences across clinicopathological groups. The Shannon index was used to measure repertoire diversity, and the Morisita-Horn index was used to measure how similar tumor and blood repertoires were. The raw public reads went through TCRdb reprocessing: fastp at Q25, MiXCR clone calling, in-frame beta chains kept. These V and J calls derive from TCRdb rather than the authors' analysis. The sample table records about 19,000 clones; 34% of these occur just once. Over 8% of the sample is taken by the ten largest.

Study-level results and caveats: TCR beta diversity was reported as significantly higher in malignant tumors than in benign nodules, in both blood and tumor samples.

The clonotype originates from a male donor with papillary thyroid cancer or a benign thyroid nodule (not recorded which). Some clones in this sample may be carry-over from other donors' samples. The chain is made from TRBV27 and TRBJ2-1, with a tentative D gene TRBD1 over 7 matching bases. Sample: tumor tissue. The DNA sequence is TGTGCCAGCAGCCTACCTCCAGGGGGAGGTGAGCAGTTCCTC. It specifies CASSLPPGGGEQFL.